This TCR beta chain was identified during a study of blood T cell repertoires in COVID-19. Turning to the study itself: Recovered Cohort 3 donors showed two negative PCRs, clearance, or symptom resolution. The United States, Italy and Spain were the sources of the acute and convalescent COVID-19 samples.

Assignment of participants to cohorts was predicated upon participant-reported clinical history. This CDR3 has 18 amino acids. In the authors' workflow: Amplification of reference gene primers was used by the study to estimate nucleated cell counts. Generated by immunoSEQ multiplex PCR, the TCRdb table keeps only in-frame clones and is missing some. V and J calls plus clone size are reproduced from that table; the DNA served to infer D and trimming. This repertoire shows hundreds of thousands of clones, 86% found once; its top ten account for 3% to 3.5%. Sequencing was done on a sample of PBMCs or T cells enriched from blood (not recorded which). This rearrangement joins TRBV12-1 to TRBJ1-5; TRBD1, the table's D call, was not compared with the DNA. TRBV12-1 is classified as a pseudogene. The receptor's source is a woman aged 45-65 years in a cohort exposed to, infected with or recovered from COVID-19 (not recorded which). In DNA form, the CDR3 reads TGTGCCAGCAGTTACACGGACAGGGGCAAGAGTAAGGGTCAGCCCCAGCATTTT. Residues: CASSYTDRGKSKGQPQHF.